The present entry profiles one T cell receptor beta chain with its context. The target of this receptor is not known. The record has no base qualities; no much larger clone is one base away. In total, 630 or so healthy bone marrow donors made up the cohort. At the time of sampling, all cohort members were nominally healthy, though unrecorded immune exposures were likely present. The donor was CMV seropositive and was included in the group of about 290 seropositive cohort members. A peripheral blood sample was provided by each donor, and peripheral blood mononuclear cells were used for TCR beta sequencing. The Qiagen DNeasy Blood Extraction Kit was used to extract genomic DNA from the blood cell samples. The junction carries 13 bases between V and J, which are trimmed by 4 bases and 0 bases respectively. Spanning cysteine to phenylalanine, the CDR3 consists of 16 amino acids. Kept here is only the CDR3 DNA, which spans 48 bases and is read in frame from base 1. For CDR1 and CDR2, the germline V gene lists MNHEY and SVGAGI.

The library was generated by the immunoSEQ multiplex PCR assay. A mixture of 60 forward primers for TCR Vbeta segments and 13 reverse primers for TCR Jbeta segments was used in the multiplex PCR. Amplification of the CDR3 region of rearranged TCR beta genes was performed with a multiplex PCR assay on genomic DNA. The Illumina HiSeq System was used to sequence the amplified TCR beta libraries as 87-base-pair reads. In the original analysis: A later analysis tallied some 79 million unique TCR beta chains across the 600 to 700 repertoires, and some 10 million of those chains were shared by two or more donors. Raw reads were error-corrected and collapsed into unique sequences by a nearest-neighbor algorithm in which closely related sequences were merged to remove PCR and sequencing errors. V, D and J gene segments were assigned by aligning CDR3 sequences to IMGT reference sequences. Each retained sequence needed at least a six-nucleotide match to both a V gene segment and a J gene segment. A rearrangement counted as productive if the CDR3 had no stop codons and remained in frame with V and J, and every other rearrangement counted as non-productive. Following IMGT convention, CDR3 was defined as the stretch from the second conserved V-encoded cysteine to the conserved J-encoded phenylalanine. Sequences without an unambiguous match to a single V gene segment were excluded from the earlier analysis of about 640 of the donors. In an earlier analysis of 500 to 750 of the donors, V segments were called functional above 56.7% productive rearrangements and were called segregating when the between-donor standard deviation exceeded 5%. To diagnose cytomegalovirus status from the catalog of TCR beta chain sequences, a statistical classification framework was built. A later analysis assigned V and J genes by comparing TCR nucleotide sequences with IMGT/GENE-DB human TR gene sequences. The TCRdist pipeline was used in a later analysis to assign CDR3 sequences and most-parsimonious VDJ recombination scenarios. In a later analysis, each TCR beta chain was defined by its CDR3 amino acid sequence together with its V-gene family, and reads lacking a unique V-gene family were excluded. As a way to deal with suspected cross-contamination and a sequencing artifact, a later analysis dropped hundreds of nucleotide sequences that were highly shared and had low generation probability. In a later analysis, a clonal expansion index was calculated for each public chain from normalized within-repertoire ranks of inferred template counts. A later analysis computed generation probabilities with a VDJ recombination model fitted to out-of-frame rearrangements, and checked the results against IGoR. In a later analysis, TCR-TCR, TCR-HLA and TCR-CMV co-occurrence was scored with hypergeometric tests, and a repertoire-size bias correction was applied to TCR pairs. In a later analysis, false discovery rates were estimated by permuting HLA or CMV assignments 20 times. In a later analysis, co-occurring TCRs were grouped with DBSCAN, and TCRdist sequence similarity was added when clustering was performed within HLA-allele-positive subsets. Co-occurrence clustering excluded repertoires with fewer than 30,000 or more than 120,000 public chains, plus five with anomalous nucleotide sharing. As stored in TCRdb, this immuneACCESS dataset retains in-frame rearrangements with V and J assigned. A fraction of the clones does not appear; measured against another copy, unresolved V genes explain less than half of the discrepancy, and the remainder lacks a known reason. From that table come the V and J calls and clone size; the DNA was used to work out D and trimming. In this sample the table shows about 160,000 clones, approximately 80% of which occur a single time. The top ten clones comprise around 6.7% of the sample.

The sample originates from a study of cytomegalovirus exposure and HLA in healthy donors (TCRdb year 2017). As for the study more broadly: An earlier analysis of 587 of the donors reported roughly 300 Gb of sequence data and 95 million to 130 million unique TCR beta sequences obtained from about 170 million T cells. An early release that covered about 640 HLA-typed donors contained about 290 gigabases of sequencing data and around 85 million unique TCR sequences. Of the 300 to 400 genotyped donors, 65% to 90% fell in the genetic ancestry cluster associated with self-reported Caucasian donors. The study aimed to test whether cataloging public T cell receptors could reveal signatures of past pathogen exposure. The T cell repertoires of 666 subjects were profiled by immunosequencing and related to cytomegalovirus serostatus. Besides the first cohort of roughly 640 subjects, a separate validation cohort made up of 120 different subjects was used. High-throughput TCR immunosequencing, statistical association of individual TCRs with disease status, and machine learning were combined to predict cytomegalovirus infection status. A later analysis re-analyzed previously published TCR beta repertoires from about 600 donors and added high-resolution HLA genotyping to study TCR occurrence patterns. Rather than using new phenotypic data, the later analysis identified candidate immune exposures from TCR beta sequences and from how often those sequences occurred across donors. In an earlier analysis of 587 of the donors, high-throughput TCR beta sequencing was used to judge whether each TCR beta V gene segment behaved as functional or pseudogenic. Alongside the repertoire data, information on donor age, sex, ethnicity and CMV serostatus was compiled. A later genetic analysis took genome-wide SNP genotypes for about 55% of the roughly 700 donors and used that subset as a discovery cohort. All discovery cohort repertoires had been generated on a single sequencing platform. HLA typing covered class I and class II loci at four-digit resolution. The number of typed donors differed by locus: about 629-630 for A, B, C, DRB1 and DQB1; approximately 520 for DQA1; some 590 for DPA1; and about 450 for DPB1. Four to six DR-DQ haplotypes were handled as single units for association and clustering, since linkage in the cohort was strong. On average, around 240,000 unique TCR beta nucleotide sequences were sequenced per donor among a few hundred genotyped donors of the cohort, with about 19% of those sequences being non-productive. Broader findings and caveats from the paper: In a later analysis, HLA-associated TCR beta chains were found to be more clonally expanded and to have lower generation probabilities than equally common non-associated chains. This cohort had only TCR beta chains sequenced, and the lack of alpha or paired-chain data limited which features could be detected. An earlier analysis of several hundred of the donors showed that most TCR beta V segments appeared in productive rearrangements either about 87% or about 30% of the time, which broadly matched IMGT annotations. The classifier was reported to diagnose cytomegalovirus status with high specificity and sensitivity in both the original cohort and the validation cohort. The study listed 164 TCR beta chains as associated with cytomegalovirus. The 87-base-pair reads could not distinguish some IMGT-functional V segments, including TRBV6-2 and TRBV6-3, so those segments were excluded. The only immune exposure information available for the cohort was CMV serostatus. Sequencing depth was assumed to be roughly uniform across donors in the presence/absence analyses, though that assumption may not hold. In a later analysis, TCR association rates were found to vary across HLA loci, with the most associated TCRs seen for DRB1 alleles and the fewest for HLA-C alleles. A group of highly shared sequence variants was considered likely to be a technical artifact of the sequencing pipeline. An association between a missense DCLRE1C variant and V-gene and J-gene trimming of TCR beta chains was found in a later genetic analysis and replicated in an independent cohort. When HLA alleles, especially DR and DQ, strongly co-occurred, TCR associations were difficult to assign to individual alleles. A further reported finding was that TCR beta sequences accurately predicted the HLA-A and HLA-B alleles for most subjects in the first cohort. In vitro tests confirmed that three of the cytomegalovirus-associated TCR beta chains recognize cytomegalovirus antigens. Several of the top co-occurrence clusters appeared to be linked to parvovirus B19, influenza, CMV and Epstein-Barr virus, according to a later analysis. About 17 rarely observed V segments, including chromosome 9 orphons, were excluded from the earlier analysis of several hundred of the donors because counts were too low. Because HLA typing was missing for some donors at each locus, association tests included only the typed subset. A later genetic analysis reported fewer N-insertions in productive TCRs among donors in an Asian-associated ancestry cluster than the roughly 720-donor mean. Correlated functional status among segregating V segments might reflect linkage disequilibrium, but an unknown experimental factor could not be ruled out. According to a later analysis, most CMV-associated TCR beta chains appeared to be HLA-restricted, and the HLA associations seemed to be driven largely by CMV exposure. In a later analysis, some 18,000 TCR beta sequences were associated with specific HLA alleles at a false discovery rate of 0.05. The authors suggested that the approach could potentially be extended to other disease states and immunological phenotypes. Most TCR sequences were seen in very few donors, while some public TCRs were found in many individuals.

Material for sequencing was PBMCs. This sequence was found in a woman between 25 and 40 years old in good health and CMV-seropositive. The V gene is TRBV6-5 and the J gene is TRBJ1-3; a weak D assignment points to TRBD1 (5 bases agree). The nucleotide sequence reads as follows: TGTGCCAGCAGTTTGACAGCTTCTGACTCTGGAAACACCATATATTTT. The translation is CASSLTASDSGNTIYF.